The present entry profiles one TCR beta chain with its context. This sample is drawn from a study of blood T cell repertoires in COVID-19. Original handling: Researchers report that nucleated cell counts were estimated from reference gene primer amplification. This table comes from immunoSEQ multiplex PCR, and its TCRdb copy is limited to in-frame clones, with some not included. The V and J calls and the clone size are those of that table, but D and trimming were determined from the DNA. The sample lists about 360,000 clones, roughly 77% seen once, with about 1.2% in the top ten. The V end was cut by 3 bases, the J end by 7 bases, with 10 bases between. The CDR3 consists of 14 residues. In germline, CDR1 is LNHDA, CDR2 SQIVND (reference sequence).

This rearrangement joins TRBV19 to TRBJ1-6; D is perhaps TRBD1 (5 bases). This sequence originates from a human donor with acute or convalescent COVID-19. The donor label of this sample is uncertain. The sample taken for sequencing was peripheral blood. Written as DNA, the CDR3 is TGTGCCAGTAGTATCGGACACCTCAATTCACCCCTCCACTTT. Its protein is CASSIGHLNSPLHF.